The text below deals with one T cell receptor beta chain. Its antigen is unidentified. cDNA serving as the sequencing template came from extracted, reverse transcribed RNA. Profiling relied on immunoSEQ multiplex PCR, and the TCRdb table lists in-frame clones only, not all of them. There are around 98,000 clones in the sample; about 40% occur only once, and about 0.79% lies in the top ten. This entry belongs to a study of CD8+ T cells in alopecia areata. The overall study: Those patients who were treated received oral tofacitinib, which was given at 5 to 10 mg twice daily for moderate-to-severe alopecia areata.

Findings of the study overall: Lesional scalp, especially alopecia totalis/universalis, showed higher clonality than normal scalp.

Germline V lookup: CDR1 GTSNPN, CDR2 SVGIG (reference sequence). The CDR3 covers 13 residues. The V and J ends lost 3 bases and 12 bases respectively, with 20 bases between them. Sampling of alopecia areata patients yielded lesional scalp punch biopsies as well as peripheral blood. Separation by sorting yielded CD4+ and CD8+ T cells from PBMCs. What was sequenced was CD4+ T cells sorted from blood. The clonotype originates from a human donor with alopecia areata. The chain employs TRBV30 and TRBJ1-2; weak D call: TRBD1 (5 bases). CDR3 coding DNA: TGTGCCTGGAGGCAGGCGGCAGGGAAAGATAACACCTTC. Translating it yields CAWRQAAGKDNTF.